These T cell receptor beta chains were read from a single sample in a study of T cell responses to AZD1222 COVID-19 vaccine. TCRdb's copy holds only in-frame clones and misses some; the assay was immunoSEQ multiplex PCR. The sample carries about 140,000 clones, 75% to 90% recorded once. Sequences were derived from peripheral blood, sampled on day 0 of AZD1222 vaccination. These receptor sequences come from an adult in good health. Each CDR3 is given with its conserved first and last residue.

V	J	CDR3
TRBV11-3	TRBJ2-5	CASSFSGPPETQYF
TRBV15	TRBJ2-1	CATSLEGGSGADEQFF
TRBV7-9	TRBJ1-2	CASSPGGGAGGYTF
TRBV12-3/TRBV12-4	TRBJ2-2	CASSLKGTGELFF
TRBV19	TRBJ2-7	CASSIAGASYEQYF
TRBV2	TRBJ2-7	CASSPYRTYEQYF
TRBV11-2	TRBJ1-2	CASSSLLREGGSYGYTF
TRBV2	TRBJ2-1	CASSEANREGNEQFF
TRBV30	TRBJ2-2	CAWRPKGLAGGNGELFF
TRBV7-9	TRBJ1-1	CASESAGGAEAFF
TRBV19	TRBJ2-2	CASSIINTGELFF
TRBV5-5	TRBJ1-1	CASSLGGHGTEAFF
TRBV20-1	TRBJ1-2	CSIRDREGYTF
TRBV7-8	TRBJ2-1	CASSLTGTNEQFF
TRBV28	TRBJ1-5	CASRNRDRGNQPQHF
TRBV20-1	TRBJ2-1	CSASRAGGGNEQFF
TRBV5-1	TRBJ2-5	CASSWTAQQETQYF
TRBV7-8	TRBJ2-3	CASSLDLAGTSSTDTQYF
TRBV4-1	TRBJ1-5	CASSQVVGGQPQHF
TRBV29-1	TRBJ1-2	CSVGDAGYTF
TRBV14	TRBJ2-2	CASRAAGGTGELFF
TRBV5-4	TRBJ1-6	CASSRDRVNSPLHF
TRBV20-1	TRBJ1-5	CSASRQALDQPQHF
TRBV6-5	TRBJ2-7	CASSYGTLAEPYEQYF
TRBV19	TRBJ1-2	CASSIRGAYGYTF
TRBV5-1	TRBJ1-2	CASSLQVGGYGYTF
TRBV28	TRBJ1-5	CASSLGPQPQHF
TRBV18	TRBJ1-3	CASSPQGSGNTIYF
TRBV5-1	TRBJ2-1	CASSLGRGNEQFF
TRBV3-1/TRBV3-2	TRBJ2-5	CASSQGRTSGVQETQYF
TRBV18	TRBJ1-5	CASSSSTNQPQHF
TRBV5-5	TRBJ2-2	CASSLSRGQVTGELFF
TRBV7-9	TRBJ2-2	CASSLAGRTRNTGELFF
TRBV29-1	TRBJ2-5	CSGTRELGETQYF
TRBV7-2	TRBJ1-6	CASSLSAGVRNSPLHF
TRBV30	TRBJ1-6	CAWSGGGGVRRSPLHF
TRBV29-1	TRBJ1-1	CSVVHSMNTEAFF
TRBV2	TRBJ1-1	CASKGAVVTEAFF
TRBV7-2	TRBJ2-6	CASSPAGGSGANVLTF
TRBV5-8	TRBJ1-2	CASSFGRYPNYGYTF
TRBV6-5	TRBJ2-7	CASSRSGTGAYEQYF
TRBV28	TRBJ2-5	CASSLAFKREHWAQYF
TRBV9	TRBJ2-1	CASSKGGGVGNEQFF
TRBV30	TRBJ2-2	CAWSVDRASAGELFF
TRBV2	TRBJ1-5	CASSEGSLNQPQHF